This T cell receptor beta chain was identified during a study of blood T cell repertoires in COVID-19. Study in general: From the United States, Italy and Spain came samples of acute and convalescent COVID-19. From T cells, B-cell-depleted T cells, or PBMCs came the material, which was cDNA or gDNA.

This CDR3 is built from 14 residues. The germline gives CDR1 LGHDT, CDR2 YNNKEL (reference sequence). Losses at the gene ends were 4 bases for V and 3 bases for J; bases not matched to a gene: 5. There are many counts of this clone. In the original processing: How many nucleated cells were present was estimated from reference gene primer amplification. Generated by immunoSEQ multiplex PCR, the TCRdb table keeps only in-frame clones and is missing some. The DNA gave D and trimming, while V, J and clone size come from that table. The sample carries about 210,000 clones, roughly 86% recorded once. The material sequenced was peripheral blood. V is TRBV3-1 (or the pseudogene TRBV3-2) and J is TRBJ1-2, with 7 bases that match TRBD1. The sequence came from a middle-aged woman with acute or convalescent COVID-19. The CDR3 spells CASSLRQGYYGYTF. The CDR3 DNA follows: TGTGCCAGCAGCCTACGACAGGGATACTATGGCTACACCTTC.